The next 29 T cell receptor beta chains were all read from a single sample in a study of blood T cell repertoires in COVID-19. Method: immunoSEQ multiplex PCR; TCRdb's copy keeps in-frame clones and lacks some. The data show 90,000 to 100,000 clones, approximately 84% seen once. Sequencing was performed on peripheral blood. All receptors come from a man in his fifties or sixties with acute or convalescent COVID-19.

The DNA of the CDR3 is TGTGCCTGGAGTAGGCAGGGGAACACTGAAGCTTTCTTT. Amino acid sequence: CAWSRQGNTEAFF. The J gene is TRBJ1-1, the V gene TRBV30; perhaps TRBD1 as D (5 bases). V lost 2 bases and J lost 1, with 8 bases in between. The germline V gene has CDR1 GTSNPN and CDR2 SVGIG (reference sequence). The CDR3 is 13 residues long.

The chain couples TRBV19 to TRBJ2-1, with 7 nucleotides matching TRBD2. J gave up 5 bases and V 1 base, and 5 bases lay outside the gene matches. CDR1 and CDR2 (germline): LNHDA, SQIVND (reference sequence). This CDR3 has 15 residues. CDR3 in DNA: TGTGCCAGTAGTATAGCCAGCGGGAACCACAATGAGCAGTTCTTC. As protein: CASSIASGNHNEQFF.

V gene TRBV30 combines with J gene TRBJ1-2, with D uncertain. V was clipped by 5 bases and J by 9 bases, with 22 bases between them. This CDR3 has 14 residues. Germline assignment: CDR1 GTSNPN and CDR2 SVGIG (reference sequence). CDR3 region: CAWLTGRGVLSYTF. The CDR3 region has the DNA TGTGCCTGGCTAACTGGACGGGGAGTATTAAGCTACACCTTC.

V and J are TRBV7-8 and TRBJ2-7; D may be TRBD1 (5 bases). The CDR3 spans 12 residues. Germline-derived CDR1 and CDR2 are SGHVS and FQNEAQ. V was trimmed by 5 bases and J by 2 bases, leaving 7 bases between them. CDR3 sequence reads: CASSPTAYEQYF. The CDR3 nucleotides read TGTGCCAGCAGCCCGACAGCCTACGAGCAGTACTTC. Supplemented by reference TRBV7-8 and TRBJ2-7, the full variable domain reads GAGVSQSPRYKVAKRGQDVALRCDPISGHVSLFWYQQALGQGPEFLTYFQNEAQLDKSGLPSDRFFAERPEGSVSTLKIQRTQQEDSAVYLCASSPTAYEQYFGPGTRLTVT.

This clone has ten or more counts. The chain carries TRBV19 and TRBJ1-4; D is possibly TRBD1 (5 bases). CDR3 length equals 14 residues. The germline V gene has CDR1 LNHDA and CDR2 SQIVND (reference sequence). V gave up 3 bases and J gave up 8 bases, with 13 bases separating them. This CDR3 reads CASSIPGGLEKLFF. The CDR3 DNA reads as TGTGCCAGTAGTATCCCCGGGGGTTTAGAAAAACTGTTTTTT.

The chain combines TRBV5-4 with TRBJ2-5; D is possibly TRBD2 (5 bases). In germline, CDR1 is SGHNT, CDR2 YYREEE (reference sequence). This CDR3 has 14 amino acids. V dropped 2 bases and J dropped 1 base, with 9 bases sitting between them. The DNA of the CDR3 is TGTGCCAGCAGCTTCTCCGGGGTCCAAGAGACCCAGTACTTC. Amino acid sequence: CASSFSGVQETQYF.

This clone was observed a handful of times. The chain couples TRBV7-2 to TRBJ2-1; 10 nucleotides match TRBD1. Germline loops: CDR1 SGHTA, CDR2 FQGNSA. CDR3 length: 17 residues. Trimming took 1 base from V and 1 from J; bases not matched to a gene: 4. DNA for the CDR3: TGTGCCAGCAGCTTAGAGACAGGGGGCGCTTCCTACAATGAGCAGTTCTTC. It translates to CASSLETGGASYNEQFF.

The chain couples TRBV30 to TRBJ1-6; tentative D call: TRBD1 (5 bases). Trimming shortened V by 0 bases and J by 10 bases, and 16 bases separated the two germline ends. CDR3 length: 15 residues. The germline gives CDR1 GTSNPN, CDR2 SVGIG (reference sequence). CDR3 in DNA: TGTGCCTGGAGTGTACTGGGAGGGGTTCCCTCACCCCTCCACTTT. It encodes CAWSVLGGVPSPLHF. The full variable domain, in which reference TRBV30 and TRBJ1-6 provide the parts outside the CDR3, is SQTIHQWPATLVQPVGSPLSLECTVEGTSNPNLYWYRQAAGRGLQLLFYSVGIGQISSEVPQNLSASRPQDRQFILSSKKLLLSDSGFYLCAWSVLGGVPSPLHFGNGTRLTVT.

CDR3 in amino acids: CASRIGSKTNYGYTF. The CDR3 coding sequence is TGTGCCAGCAGAATCGGGAGCAAGACAAACTATGGCTACACCTTC. This chain joins TRBV6-5 and TRBJ1-2, with D uncertain. The V end was cut by 6 bases, the J end by 2 bases, with 16 bases between. This CDR3 spans 15 amino acids. From germline, CDR1 is MNHEY and CDR2 SVGAGI.

This chain connects TRBV2 to TRBJ2-2, with TRBD2 as a possible D gene (6 bases). The CDR3 has 14 amino acids. Trimming stripped 7 bases from V and 3 bases from J, with 12 bases between. CDR1 is SNHLY, CDR2 FYNNEI, per germline. For the CDR3, the DNA is TGTGCCAGCATGGTGGCGGGGTACACCGGGGAGCTGTTTTTT. Its protein product is CASMVAGYTGELFF.

The V and J genes are TRBV11-2 and TRBJ1-4; TRBD1 is a possible D gene (5 bases). Germline V gene lookup returns CDR1 SGHAT and CDR2 FQNNGV. The ends were cut back, 2 bases at V and 5 bases at J, with 21 bases in the middle. This CDR3 has 18 residues. In DNA form, the CDR3 reads TGTGCCAGCAGCTTACCCACCGGGGCGCGGGGTAAGAATGAAAAACTGTTTTTT. Translation gives CASSLPTGARGKNEKLFF.

As for this clone: This CDR3 is also generated by other DNA sequences in the sample. The gene calls are TRBV11-3 and TRBJ2-5; no clear D gene. The V gene's germline CDR1 is SGHNT and CDR2 YENEEA. This CDR3 has 11 amino acids. V lost 3 bases to trimming and J lost 4 bases, with 3 bases between them. CDR3: CASSLRETQYF. In nucleotides, the CDR3 is TGTGCCAGCAGCTTGCGAGAGACCCAGTACTTC.

The chain has TRBV7-3 and TRBJ2-5, with D perhaps TRBD2 (5 bases). The CDR3 covers 13 residues. Looked up from germline, CDR1 is SGHTA and CDR2 is FQGTGA. With 5 bases removed from V and 1 base from J, the gap between germline ends came to 8 bases. The CDR3 nucleotides are TGTGCCAGCAGCAAAAGCGGCCAAGAGACCCAGTACTTC. Protein: CASSKSGQETQYF.

This clone was seen a few times. The V gene is TRBV4-1, the J gene TRBJ2-7; no definite D call. CDR3 length: 13 residues. V lost 1 base and J lost 3, with 7 bases in between. The germline gives CDR1 MGHRA, CDR2 YSYEKL. As DNA, the CDR3 is TGCGCCAGCAGCCAAGGGTTCAGCTACGAGCAGTACTTC. Translating it yields CASSQGFSYEQYF.

V gene TRBV7-8 combines with J gene TRBJ2-2, with D possibly matching TRBD1 (5 bases). The CDR3 has 13 residues. Germline lookup yields CDR1 SGHVS and CDR2 FQNEAQ. V lost 1 base and J lost 7, with 7 bases in between. The CDR3 bases are TGTGCCAGCAGCTTAGGACAGATCGGGGAGCTGTTTTTT. Translated, it gives CASSLGQIGELFF.

The V and J genes are TRBV6-1 and TRBJ2-2; 7 bases are shared with TRBD2. J gave up 4 bases and V 4 bases, and 9 bases lay outside the gene matches. CDR3 length: 16 residues. Germline V gene sequence: CDR1 MNHNS, CDR2 SASEGT. The CDR3 bases are TGTGCCAGCAGTGTCCAGGCGGGAGCTCTCACCGGGGAGCTGTTTTTT. As protein: CASSVQAGALTGELFF.

This clone was counted once. The rearrangement joins TRBV7-2 to TRBJ2-7, with 7 positions matching TRBD1. Losses at the gene ends were 5 bases for V and 1 base for J; bases not matched to a gene: 8. Germline CDR1 and CDR2: SGHTA and FQGNSA. The length of the CDR3 is 15 residues. CDR3: CASSTGRDSSYEQYF. For the CDR3, the DNA is TGTGCCAGCAGCACGGGCCGGGACAGTTCCTACGAGCAGTACTTC.

This sequence joins TRBV9 and TRBJ2-5; 7 bases are a match to TRBD1. Germline CDR1 and CDR2: SGDLS and YYNGEE. V trimming: 2 bases; J trimming: 3 bases; junction bases outside the gene matches: 1. The CDR3 is 13 amino acids. In DNA, the CDR3 is TGTGCCAGCAGCGTTACAGGGGAAGAGACCCAGTACTTC. This encodes CASSVTGEETQYF.

V is TRBV5-8 and J is TRBJ2-5; 10 bases match TRBD1. The CDR3 consists of 14 residues. Trimming removed 5 bases from V and 5 bases from J; junction bases left unmatched: 6. Germline CDR1 and CDR2: SGHTS and YDEGEE. DNA for the CDR3: TGTGCCAGCAGTCCGGGACAGGGGCTGGAGACCCAGTACTTC. Amino acid sequence: CASSPGQGLETQYF.

V usage is TRBV7-2 and J usage is TRBJ2-1; no definite D call. CDR3 length: 14 amino acids. The V and J ends lost 3 bases and 6 bases respectively, with 12 bases between them. Germline CDR1 is SGHTA and CDR2 is FQGNSA. CDR3 nucleotide sequence: TGTGCCAGCAGCTTTGTCGCTAGAGGCAATGAGCAGTTCTTC. Translating it yields CASSFVARGNEQFF.

V usage is TRBV3-1 (or the pseudogene TRBV3-2) and J usage is TRBJ2-1, with 9 bases lining up with TRBD2. Trimming removed 3 bases from V and 9 bases from J; junction bases left unmatched: 9. Germline CDR1 LGHDT, CDR2 YNNKEL (reference sequence). The CDR3 loop spans 15 amino acids. CDR3 nucleotide sequence: TGTGCCAGCAGCCACTCCGCGGGGGGGCCGAGTGAGCAGTTCTTC. Amino acids: CASSHSAGGPSEQFF.

The rearrangement uses TRBV2 and TRBJ1-5; TRBD1 matches 8 bases. In germline, CDR1 is SNHLY, CDR2 FYNNEI. After removal of 8 bases from V and 2 bases from J, the junction contained 8 bases not matched to a gene. The CDR3 sequence is 15 residues long. The CDR3 loop is CASGRETGGNQPQHF. CDR3 in DNA: TGTGCCAGCGGGCGAGAGACAGGGGGCAATCAGCCCCAGCATTTT.

V and J are TRBV5-4 and TRBJ1-2; D is undetermined. The CDR3 covers 14 residues. V gave up 3 bases and J gave up 6 bases, with 15 bases separating them. CDR1 and CDR2 (germline): SGHNT, YYREEE (reference sequence). CDR3 nucleotide sequence: TGTGCCAGCAGCTCCCCCCCGGGTTCGGATGGCTACACCTTC. Amino acids: CASSSPPGSDGYTF.

The chain recombines TRBV19 with TRBJ1-1; 7 nucleotides match TRBD1. The V segment lost 5 bases and the J segment 1 base; nucleotides outside the gene matches: 19. Germline lookup yields CDR1 LNHDA and CDR2 SQIVND (reference sequence). The CDR3 spans 19 residues. The CDR3 here is CASSSPRGGSGTANTEAFF. CDR3 bases: TGTGCCAGTAGTTCCCCCCGGGGGGGGTCGGGGACAGCGAACACTGAAGCTTTCTTT.

This chain links TRBV7-2 with TRBJ1-2, with no clear D. This CDR3 is built from 16 residues. V lost 1 base and J lost 3, with 15 bases in between. CDR1 and CDR2 (germline): SGHTA, FQGNSA. The CDR3 here is CASSLVIGRQDYGYTF. As DNA, the CDR3 is TGTGCCAGCAGCTTAGTGATCGGCAGGCAGGACTATGGCTACACCTTC.

This rearrangement joins TRBV3-1 (or the pseudogene TRBV3-2) to TRBJ1-3; D remains ambiguous. With 2 bases removed from V and 0 bases from J, the gap between germline ends came to 8 bases. The CDR3 is 15 residues long. The germline V gene has CDR1 LGHDT and CDR2 YNNKEL (reference sequence). Here the CDR3 reads CASSQQAYSGNTIYF. CDR3 DNA sequence: TGTGCCAGCAGCCAACAGGCCTACTCTGGAAACACCATATATTTT.

The chain carries TRBV6-2 or TRBV6-3 and TRBJ1-2; maybe TRBD1 (6 bases). Germline CDR1 reads MNHEY; CDR2 reads SVGEGT. The CDR3 has 11 amino acids. The germline V and J ends were trimmed by 6 bases and 8 bases, with 10 bases remaining between them. In DNA form, the CDR3 reads TGTGCCAGCAGCCACGACAGGGGCTACACCTTC. Translated, it gives CASSHDRGYTF.

Only one count was recorded for this clone. The rearrangement joins TRBV27 to TRBJ2-1, with TRBD2 identical over 11 bases. The CDR3 spans 18 residues. Germline V gene sequence: CDR1 MNHEY, CDR2 SMNVEV (reference sequence). The ends lost 3 bases at V and 2 bases at J; junction bases unmatched: 9. CDR3 nucleotides: TGTGCCAGCAGTTTTCACCCTGGGACTAGCGGAGCCTACAATGAGCAGTTCTTC. As protein: CASSFHPGTSGAYNEQFF.

This chain's CDR3 is CAILYPNYGYTF. The CDR3 DNA is TGTGCCATCCTTTATCCTAACTATGGCTACACCTTC. The V call is TRBV10-3, the J call TRBJ1-2; no definite D call. The CDR3 is 12 residues long. Germline V gene data show CDR1 as ENHRY and CDR2 as SYGVKD. V lost 8 bases, J lost 0 bases, and 7 bases lay in between.